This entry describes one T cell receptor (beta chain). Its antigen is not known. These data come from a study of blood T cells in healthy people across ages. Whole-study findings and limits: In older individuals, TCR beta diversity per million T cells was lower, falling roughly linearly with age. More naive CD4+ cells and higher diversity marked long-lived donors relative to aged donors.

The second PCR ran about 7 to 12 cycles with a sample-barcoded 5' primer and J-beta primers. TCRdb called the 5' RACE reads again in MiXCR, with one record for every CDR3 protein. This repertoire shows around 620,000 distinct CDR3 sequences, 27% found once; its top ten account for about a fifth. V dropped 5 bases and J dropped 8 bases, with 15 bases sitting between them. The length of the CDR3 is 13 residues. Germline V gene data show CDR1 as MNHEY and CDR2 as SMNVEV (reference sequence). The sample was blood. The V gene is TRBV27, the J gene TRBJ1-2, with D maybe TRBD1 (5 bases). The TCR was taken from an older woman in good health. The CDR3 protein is CASSIHRGAGYTF. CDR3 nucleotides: TGTGCCAGCAGTATCCATCGAGGGGCGGGCTACACCTTC.